This T cell receptor (beta chain) came from a study of beta chain features in type 1 diabetes. The study reverse transcribed the entire isolated RNA, so it sequenced expressed TCRB transcripts. TCRdb's copy holds only in-frame clones and misses some; the assay was immunoSEQ multiplex PCR. The table records about 740,000 clones, roughly an eighth of them present only once. The V gene's germline CDR1 is MGHRA and CDR2 YSYEKL. Trimming took off 0 bases at V and 0 bases at J, with 17 bases between the two ends. The CDR3 loop spans 18 amino acids. About this clone: Its matching antigen is unknown.

General study results and limits: Overrepresentation of cells with high TCR expression could result from cDNA sequencing. Across all four CD4+ subsets, people with type 1 diabetes showed modestly shorter TCRB CDR3s.

Sequences were obtained from naive CD4+ T cells from blood. The rearrangement joins TRBV4-1 to TRBJ1-1; D is unclear. The receptor comes from a young man with type 1 diabetes. The CDR3 region has the DNA TGCGCCAGCAGCCAAGATATGCAGACAACACTGATGAACACTGAAGCTTTCTTT. Amino acid sequence: CASSQDMQTTLMNTEAFF.